This TCR beta chain is from a study of T cell responses to AZD1222 COVID-19 vaccine. Study-wide background: Whether given at about 4 or about 12 weeks, second doses were pooled. General observations from the study: The donors showed a predominance of white British ancestry and of females, with possible underestimation of clonal diversity. Sampling captured repertoires only after the peak T cell response.

About this clone itself: Its antigen is as yet unknown.

Germline values: CDR1 MNHEY, CDR2 SVGAGI. The ends lost 5 bases at V and 4 bases at J; junction bases unmatched: 5. The CDR3 loop spans 15 amino acids. Produced via immunoSEQ multiplex PCR; TCRdb's table is partial and in-frame only. Of over 100,000 clones listed, over 75% are singletons. Sequences were derived from peripheral blood, sampled on day 0 of AZD1222 vaccination. The chain combines TRBV6-5 with TRBJ2-1, with 10 bases that match TRBD2. This TCR was sampled from an adult in good health. CDR3 in DNA: TGTGCCAGCAGTCCCTCTAGCGGGGGATACAATGAGCAGTTCTTC. Its translation: CASSPSSGGYNEQFF.